The 20 T cell receptor beta chains below were found in one sample sequenced in a study of blood T cells in healthy people across ages. The authors ran a second PCR of about 7 to 11 cycles using a sample-barcoded 5' primer and a J-beta primer mix. TCRdb redid the calling of the 5' RACE reads with MiXCR, one entry per CDR3 protein. The repertoire consists of 800,000 to 950,000 distinct CDR3 sequences, with under 40% occurring once and the leading ten covering 13%. The sample consisted of blood. These receptors were collected from a man between 18 and 29 years old in good health.

This clonotype occurred many times. CDR3: CASSQEGRSGNEQFF. In DNA, the CDR3 is TGCGCCAGCAGCCAAGAAGGCAGGAGTGGCAATGAGCAGTTCTTC. The chain combines TRBV4-3 with TRBJ2-1; D remains unclear. CDR3 length: 15 amino acids. Trimming left V 0 bases short and J 6 bases short, with 12 bases between. Per germline, CDR1 LGHNA and CDR2 YSLEER.

The sample holds one count of this clonotype. The V and J genes are TRBV6-5 and TRBJ2-1; 7 nucleotides line up with TRBD1. The CDR3 consists of 13 residues. V was clipped by 6 bases and J by 10 bases; unmatched bases: 9. Germline values: CDR1 MNHEY, CDR2 SVGAGI. The CDR3 loop is CASRTGVQNEQFF. As DNA, the CDR3 is TGTGCCAGCAGAACAGGGGTCCAGAACGAGCAGTTCTTC.

Only a few counts were recorded for this clonotype. The V gene is TRBV20-1, the J gene TRBJ2-1, with TRBD1 matching 7 bases. CDR3 length: 14 amino acids. Germline trimming cut 1 base from V and 6 bases from J; bases unmatched to any gene: 6. From germline, CDR1 is DFQATT and CDR2 SNEGSKA (reference sequence). This chain's CDR3 is CSARVMTGFNEQFF. In nucleotides, the CDR3 is TGCAGTGCTAGAGTAATGACAGGGTTCAATGAGCAGTTCTTC.

The sample holds many counts of this clonotype. The chain combines TRBV12-3 or TRBV12-4 with TRBJ2-3; D remains unclear. Trimming took off 6 bases at V and 0 bases at J, with 13 bases between the two ends. CDR3 length: 15 amino acids. In nucleotides, the CDR3 is TGTGCCAGCAGCTACGAGCTTGAGAGCACAGATACGCAGTATTTT. Encoded protein: CASSYELESTDTQYF.

The chain recombines TRBV4-1 with TRBJ2-1; 9 nucleotides line up with TRBD2. The J call may be in error: the DNA end matches TRBJ2-7 better. CDR1 MGHRA and CDR2 YSYEKL come from the germline V gene. The CDR3 length is 15 residues. The CDR3 coding sequence is TGCGCCAGCAGCCAAGCTAGGACTAGCGCGAATGAGCAGTACTTC. Translating gives CASSQARTSANEQYF.

This clonotype was counted a few times. The genes are TRBV20-1 and TRBJ2-3, with D possibly matching TRBD2 (6 bases). The CDR3 length is 13 residues. Between the trimmed V and J ends, which lost 5 bases and 4 bases, there was a span of 13 bases. Per germline, CDR1 DFQATT and CDR2 SNEGSKA (reference sequence). The CDR3 here is CSAALTRADTQYF. The CDR3, as DNA: TGCAGTGCTGCCTTGACTAGGGCAGATACGCAGTATTTT.

This clonotype occurred a few times. The chain is built from TRBV5-1 and TRBJ2-7; D is ambiguous. Germline V lookup: CDR1 SGHRS, CDR2 YFSETQ. The V gene lost 1 base and the J gene lost 7 bases, with 9 bases spanning the gap. The CDR3 has 12 residues. The CDR3 loop is CASSLKVGEQYF. CDR3 sequence (DNA): TGCGCCAGCAGCTTGAAAGTAGGTGAGCAGTACTTC.

The sample holds a few counts of this clonotype. This rearrangement joins TRBV12-3 or TRBV12-4 to TRBJ1-4, with D tentatively TRBD1 (6 bases). The CDR3 has 14 amino acids. Trimming pared 4 bases from V and 6 bases from J, leaving 12 bases between. This CDR3 reads CASSYRERDEKLFF. Written as DNA, the CDR3 is TGTGCCAGCAGTTACAGGGAACGGGATGAAAAACTGTTTTTT.

The chain is built from TRBV28 and TRBJ2-7, with D unresolved. This CDR3 has 11 amino acids. V was trimmed by 6 bases and J by 3 bases, leaving 6 bases between them. Per germline, CDR1 MDHEN and CDR2 SYDVKM. CDR3 sequence reads: CASRTSYEQYF. DNA for the CDR3: TGTGCCAGCAGAACCAGCTACGAGCAGTACTTC.

This clonotype was picked up a small number of times. The rearrangement joins TRBV19 to TRBJ2-5; D uncertain. V dropped 1 base and J dropped 4 bases, with 16 bases sitting between them. Germline V gives CDR1 LNHDA, CDR2 SQIVND (reference sequence). The CDR3 length is 16 residues. The CDR3 loop is CASSIARALGRETQYF. The CDR3 DNA reads as TGTGCCAGTAGTATAGCCCGGGCCCTAGGGCGAGAGACCCAGTACTTC.

The chain joins TRBV20-1 to TRBJ1-5; tentatively, D is TRBD1 (6 bases). With 3 bases removed from V and 0 bases from J, the gap between germline ends came to 12 bases. Germline V lookup: CDR1 DFQATT, CDR2 SNEGSKA (reference sequence). This CDR3 comprises 15 residues. The CDR3 loop is CSARDSDDSNQPQHF. CDR3 DNA: TGCAGTGCTAGGGACAGTGACGATAGCAATCAGCCCCAGCATTTT.

The chain joins TRBV5-6 to TRBJ2-7; D not resolved. The V end lost 7 bases, the J end lost 1 base, and 15 bases lay between the germline ends. Germline V gene lookup returns CDR1 SGHDT and CDR2 YYEEEE. The CDR3 spans 14 residues. The CDR3 nucleotides are TGTGCCAGCTCCTTTGGGTATCGTTCCTACGAGCAGTACTTC. Translation: CASSFGYRSYEQYF.

This clonotype was seen repeatedly, ten times or more. The chain joins TRBV10-3 to TRBJ2-1; a possible D gene is TRBD2 (6 bases). Germline lookup yields CDR1 ENHRY and CDR2 SYGVKD. CDR3 length equals 14 residues. Trimming removed 6 bases at V and 0 bases at J, with 9 bases between. The CDR3, as DNA: TGTGCCATCAGGGAGACTAGCTCCTACAATGAGCAGTTCTTC. Residues: CAIRETSSYNEQFF.

This clonotype has only a few counts. This chain connects TRBV20-1 to TRBJ2-7; 8 bases line up with TRBD2. This CDR3 region has 14 residues. Trimming at V came to 7 bases and at J to 4 bases, leaving 12 bases not matched to a gene. Germline V CDR1 and CDR2: DFQATT, SNEGSKA (reference sequence). CDR3 in amino acids: CSGVSRTSPYEQYF. CDR3 nucleotides: TGCAGTGGAGTCTCGAGGACTAGCCCTTACGAGCAGTACTTC.

V is TRBV7-2 and J is TRBJ2-4, with D perhaps assigned TRBD1 or TRBD2 (5 bases each). CDR1 and CDR2 (germline): SGHTA, FQGNSA. V lost 2 bases to trimming and J lost 6 bases, with 14 bases between them. The CDR3 runs 15 residues. In DNA form, the CDR3 reads TGTGCCAGCAGCTTAAGGGGCGGGCCATCAAACATTCAGTACTTC. Amino acid sequence: CASSLRGGPSNIQYF. The whole variable domain, remainder taken from reference TRBV7-2 and TRBJ2-4, is GAGVSQSPSNKVTEKGKDVELRCDPISGHTALYWYRQSLGQGLEFLIYFQGNSAPDKSGLPSDRFSAERTGGSVSTLTIQRTQQEDSAVYLCASSLRGGPSNIQYFGAGTRLSVL.

Turning to this clonotype: Since a much larger clone is just one base distant, this may be a read error. The chain couples TRBV5-1 to TRBJ2-1, with no clear D. The J call could be wrong; TRBJ2-7 is a better fit for the DNA end. This CDR3 is built from 16 residues. Germline CDR1 and CDR2: SGHRS and YFSETQ. This CDR3 is CASSLEGSNSYNEQYF. DNA of the CDR3: TGCGCCAGCAGCTTGGAAGGGTCGAACTCCTACAATGAGCAGTACTTC.

The sample holds one count of this clonotype. A clone one base away is much larger, so this may be a read error. V and J are TRBV10-3 and TRBJ1-1, with D uncertain. The CDR3 loop spans 14 amino acids. CDR1 and CDR2 (germline): ENHRY, SYGVKD. This CDR3 is CAIGEMVGITEAFF. The CDR3 DNA is TGTGCCATCGGTGAGATGGTAGGGATAACTGAAGCTTTCTTT.

This chain connects TRBV3-1 to TRBJ2-5; D uncertain. V was clipped by 1 base and J by 1 base, with 16 bases between them. Germline V gives CDR1 LGHDT, CDR2 YNNKEL (reference sequence). The CDR3 is 17 amino acids. In DNA form, the CDR3 reads TGTGCCAGCAGCCAAGTGAAAGGACCATTGACCCAAGAGACCCAGTACTTC. This codes for CASSQVKGPLTQETQYF.

The table lists this clonotype with a few counts. This chain connects TRBV4-3 to TRBJ2-5; D is perhaps TRBD2 (6 bases). This CDR3 has 15 residues. CDR1 and CDR2 (germline): LGHNA, YSLEER. V lost 0 bases and J 3 bases, leaving 11 bases between the germline ends. The chain's CDR3 is CASSQEGLAKETQYF. The CDR3 DNA reads as TGCGCCAGCAGCCAAGAAGGGCTAGCGAAAGAGACCCAGTACTTC.

The rearrangement uses TRBV20-1 and TRBJ1-6, with 7 bases that match TRBD1. V shed 3 bases, J shed 6 bases, and the junction held 11 bases outside the gene matches. There are 16 residues in the CDR3. CDR1 and CDR2 (germline): DFQATT, SNEGSKA (reference sequence). CDR3 DNA: TGCAGTGCTAGGGGGCCGGGAGGGGGCCGTAATTCACCCCTCCACTTT. Its protein product is CSARGPGGGRNSPLHF.